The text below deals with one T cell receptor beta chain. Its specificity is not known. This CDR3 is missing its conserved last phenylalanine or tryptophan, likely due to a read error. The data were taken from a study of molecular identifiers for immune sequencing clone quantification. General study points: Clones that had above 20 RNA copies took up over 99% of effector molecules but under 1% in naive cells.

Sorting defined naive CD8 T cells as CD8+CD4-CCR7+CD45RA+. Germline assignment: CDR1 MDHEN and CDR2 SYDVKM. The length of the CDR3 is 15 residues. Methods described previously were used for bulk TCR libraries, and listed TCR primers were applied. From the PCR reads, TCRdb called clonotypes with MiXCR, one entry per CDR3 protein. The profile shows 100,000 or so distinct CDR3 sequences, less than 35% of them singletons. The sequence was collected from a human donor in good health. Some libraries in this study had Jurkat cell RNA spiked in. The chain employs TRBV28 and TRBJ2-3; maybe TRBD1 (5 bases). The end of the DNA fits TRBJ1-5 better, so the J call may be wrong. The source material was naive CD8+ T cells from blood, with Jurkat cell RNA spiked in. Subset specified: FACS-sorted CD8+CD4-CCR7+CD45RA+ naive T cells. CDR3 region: CASSWGPAGTYTQHY. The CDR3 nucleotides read TGTGCCAGCAGCTGGGGACCTGCGGGCACGTATACGCAGCATTAT.